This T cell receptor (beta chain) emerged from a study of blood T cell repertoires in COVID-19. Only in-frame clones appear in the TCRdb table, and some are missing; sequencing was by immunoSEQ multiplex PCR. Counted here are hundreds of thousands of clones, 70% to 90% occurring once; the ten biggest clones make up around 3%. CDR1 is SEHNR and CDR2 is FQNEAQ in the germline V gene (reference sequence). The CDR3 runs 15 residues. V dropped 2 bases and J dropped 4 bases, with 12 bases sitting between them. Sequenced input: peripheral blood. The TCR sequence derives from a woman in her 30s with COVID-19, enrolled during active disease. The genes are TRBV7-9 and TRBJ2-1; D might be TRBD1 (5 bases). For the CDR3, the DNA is TGTGCCAGCAGCTTATGGCAGGGATTATACAATGAGCAGTTCTTC. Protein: CASSLWQGLYNEQFF.